Following are 14 T cell receptor beta chains from one sample sequenced in a study of T-cell memory formation after mild COVID-19. Via MiXCR, TCRdb re-called the 5' RACE reads, giving one row per CDR3 protein. The data show about 210,000 distinct CDR3 sequences, approximately 30% seen once. Sequenced input: PBMCs or a T cell subset sorted from them (not recorded which). These receptor sequences come from an adult woman who had mild COVID-19 (a few samples of this study predate the infection). Cell type and time point are not known.

This clonotype came up a few times. The chain has TRBV27 and TRBJ2-7, with 7 bases identical to TRBD2. The CDR3 has 14 residues. Per the germline V gene, CDR1 is MNHEY and CDR2 is SMNVEV (reference sequence). J lost 4 bases, V lost 2 bases, and 5 bases had no gene match. CDR3 in amino acids: CASSLNGGNYEQYF. In DNA form, the CDR3 reads TGTGCCAGCAGTTTAAACGGGGGGAATTACGAGCAGTACTTC.

There are a few counts of this clonotype. This chain connects TRBV7-6 to TRBJ2-3; D unclear. Trimming took off 5 bases at V and 3 bases at J, with 9 bases between the two ends. The CDR3 runs to 13 residues. Germline lookup yields CDR1 SGHVS and CDR2 FNYEAQ. The CDR3 here is CASSQQRTDTQYF. CDR3 sequence (DNA): TGTGCCAGCAGCCAGCAGAGGACAGATACGCAGTATTTT. Drawing the rest from reference TRBV7-6 and TRBJ2-3, the complete variable domain is GAGVSQSPRYKVTKRGQDVALRCDPISGHVSLYWYRQALGQGPEFLTYFNYEAQQDKSGLPNDRFSAERPEGSISTLTIQRTEQRDSAMYRCASSQQRTDTQYFGPGTRLTVL.

V is TRBV6-6 and J is TRBJ2-4; 7 positions match TRBD1. Germline CDR1 MNHNY, CDR2 SVGAGI (reference sequence). This CDR3 region has 16 residues. V dropped 6 bases and J dropped 2; count of bases not matched to a gene: 10. The CDR3 protein is CASRSPGQHSKNIQYF. CDR3 nucleotides: TGTGCCAGCAGGTCTCCGGGACAGCATTCCAAAAACATTCAGTACTTC.

Only one count was recorded for this clonotype. The chain couples TRBV3-1 to TRBJ1-1; 9 bases map to TRBD1. Germline CDR1 is LGHDT and CDR2 is YNNKEL (reference sequence). This CDR3 contains 15 residues. V gave up 1 base and J gave up 6 bases; unmatched junction bases: 6. The CDR3 DNA reads TGTGCCAGCAGCCAAGTTGGGACAGGGTTTGCTGAAGCTTTCTTT. This encodes CASSQVGTGFAEAFF. The whole variable domain, filled in from reference TRBV3-1 and TRBJ1-1, reads DTAVSQTPKYLVTQMGNDKSIKCEQNLGHDTMYWYKQDSKKFLKIMFSYNNKELIINETVPNRFSPKSPDKAHLNLHINSLELGDSAVYFCASSQVGTGFAEAFFGQGTRLTVV.

The chain employs TRBV4-3 and TRBJ2-7; D may correspond to TRBD1 or TRBD2 (6 bases each). Germline CDR1 LGHNA, CDR2 YSLEER. This CDR3 comprises 16 residues. V was cut by 1 base and J by 0 bases, with 13 bases left in between. The CDR3 loop is CASSQVGGRSSYEQYF. In DNA, the CDR3 is TGCGCCAGCAGCCAAGTCGGGGGCCGGAGCTCCTACGAGCAGTACTTC.

This clonotype came up a few times. The V gene is TRBV5-1, the J gene TRBJ2-5; D is unclear. Trimming took off 1 base at V and 1 base at J, with 8 bases between the two ends. This CDR3 is built from 14 residues. Germline assignment: CDR1 SGHRS and CDR2 YFSETQ. In nucleotides, the CDR3 is TGCGCCAGCAGCTTGCAGCCAAGCCAAGAGACCCAGTACTTC. Residues: CASSLQPSQETQYF.

J is TRBJ1-1 and V is TRBV13; D gene unclear. CDR3 length: 12 residues. Germline loops: CDR1 PRHDT, CDR2 FYEKMQ (reference sequence). V lost 4 bases, J lost 10 bases, and 13 bases lay in between. CDR3 bases: TGTGCCAGCAGCTCCCAGACGGGTGGAGCTTTCTTT. Its translation: CASSSQTGGAFF.

V is TRBV30 and J is TRBJ2-5, with D uncertain. This CDR3 has 14 residues. V lost 0 bases, J lost 3 bases, and 11 bases lay in between. Per the germline V gene, CDR1 is GTSNPN and CDR2 is SVGIG (reference sequence). In DNA form, the CDR3 reads TGTGCCTGGAGTGTTTTCGGGTCGGAAGAGACCCAGTACTTC. Its protein product is CAWSVFGSEETQYF.

This clonotype was seen only a few times. The chain recombines TRBV7-9 with TRBJ2-2; D is unresolved. The CDR3 consists of 14 residues. The V end lost 5 bases, the J end lost 2 bases, and 9 bases lay between the germline ends. CDR1 and CDR2 from the germline V gene are SEHNR and FQNEAQ (reference sequence). The CDR3 DNA sequence: TGTGCCAGCAGCCGTCCTATTAACACCGGGGAGCTGTTTTTT. It is translated as CASSRPINTGELFF.

This clonotype was observed a handful of times. The chain joins TRBV12-5 to TRBJ1-1; D perhaps matches TRBD1 (5 bases). This CDR3 has 18 amino acids. Trimming removed 6 bases at V and 3 bases at J, with 26 bases between. CDR1 is LGHNT and CDR2 is FRNRAP in the germline V gene. CDR3 in DNA: TGTGCTAGTGGCTACTTCACGCAGGGTGATAAGCGGGACACTGAAGCTTTCTTT. Translating gives CASGYFTQGDKRDTEAFF.

The chain recombines TRBV19 with TRBJ2-2, with TRBD1 matching over 7 bases. This CDR3 is 15 amino acids long. From germline, CDR1 is LNHDA and CDR2 SQIVND (reference sequence). The V gene end was trimmed by 3 bases and the J gene end by 6 bases; junction bases not matched to a gene: 7. CDR3 in amino acids: CASSISTGLSGELFF. The CDR3 nucleotides are TGTGCCAGTAGTATCTCGACAGGGTTGTCCGGGGAGCTGTTTTTT.

To note about this clonotype: The junction departs from germline at one end; a sequencing error may be responsible. This sequence joins TRBV20-1 and TRBJ1-2, with TRBD1 identical over 7 bases. Germline assignment: CDR1 DFQATT and CDR2 SNEGSKA (reference sequence). The CDR3 spans 13 residues. The CDR3 region has the DNA TGCAGCGCTAATCACGACAGGGCCTATGGCTACACCTTC. Translating gives CSANHDRAYGYTF.

The table lists this clonotype with a few counts. The chain uses TRBV20-1 and TRBJ2-3; the match to TRBD2 covers 10 bases. The CDR3 totals 15 residues. V lost 5 bases and J lost 6; bases outside the gene matches: 11. CDR1 DFQATT and CDR2 SNEGSKA come from the germline V gene (reference sequence). The CDR3 loop is CSAWRDSGRRDTQYF. CDR3 sequence (DNA): TGCAGTGCTTGGCGAGATAGCGGGAGGAGGGATACGCAGTATTTT.

The rearrangement links TRBV29-1 to TRBJ1-2; TRBD1 matches 7 bases. Germline-derived CDR1 and CDR2 are SQVTM and ANQGSEA. V was pared by 7 bases and J by 5 bases, with 10 bases of the junction left unmatched. There are 13 residues in the CDR3. CDR3 nucleotide sequence: TGCAGCGCGGTTACCGGGACAGCTTATGGCTACACCTTC. Translating gives CSAVTGTAYGYTF.